The rows below give T cell receptor beta chains drawn from one sample of a study of post-analysis software for immune sequencing data. TCRdb independently ran MiXCR on the PCR reads; one entry per CDR3 protein. The repertoire has approximately 690,000 distinct CDR3 sequences, approximately 60% of them found once; the top ten carry roughly 12%. The sample consisted of blood. The receptors come from a girl aged 2-10 years with multiple sclerosis. CDR3s include the opening cysteine and the closing phenylalanine or tryptophan. A D gene is named only where the DNA matches it firmly. Expanded clones are given a class, and other clones once, few, many or no size at all.

J | size | V | D | CDR3 | DNA
TRBJ2-5 | . | TRBV5-1 | . | CASSSYGVPQETQYF | TGCGCCAGCAGCAGCTATGGGGTACCCCAAGAGACCCAGTACTTC
TRBJ2-1 | . | TRBV15 | TRBD2 | CATSQRQGGSGINEQFF | TGTGCCACCAGCCAACGTCAAGGCGGGAGTGGGATCAATGAGCAGTTCTTC
TRBJ1-1 | . | TRBV6-2/TRBV6-3 | . | CASSPRSGWRRTEAFF | TGTGCCAGCAGTCCCCGGTCGGGTTGGAGGAGAACTGAAGCTTTCTTT
TRBJ1-1 | . | TRBV5-5 | . | CASSLGNLAEAFF | TGTGCCAGCAGCTTGGGGAATCTAGCTGAAGCTTTCTTT
TRBJ2-1 | . | TRBV11-3 | . | CASSLGAGNNEQFF | TGTGCCAGCAGCTTAGGGGCAGGAAACAATGAGCAGTTCTTC
TRBJ1-2 | . | TRBV29-1 | . | CSVEDGAGNYGYTF | TGCAGCGTTGAAGATGGGGCGGGCAACTATGGCTACACCTTC
TRBJ2-3 | . | TRBV5-6 | TRBD2 | CASSVGTSGRTDTQYF | TGTGCCAGCAGCGTAGGGACTAGCGGACGCACAGATACGCAGTATTTT
TRBJ2-3 | . | TRBV7-9 | . | CASSVRRAFTDTQYF | TGTGCCAGCTCCGTCAGACGGGCCTTCACAGATACGCAGTATTTT
TRBJ2-1 | few | TRBV6-6 | . | CASSYPRDTGLPEQFF | TGTGCCAGCAGTTACCCCCGGGATACAGGTCTCCCTGAGCAGTTCTTC
TRBJ2-1 | . | TRBV20-1 | . | CSARVVSTNEQFF | TGCAGTGCTAGAGTGGTTAGTACGAATGAGCAGTTCTTC
TRBJ2-1 | . | TRBV5-1 | . | CASSPRPGDYNEQFF | TGCGCCAGCAGTCCGCGTCCAGGGGACTACAATGAGCAGTTCTTC
TRBJ2-1 | . | TRBV12-3/TRBV12-4 | . | CASRPQNHEQFF | TGTGCCAGCAGACCTCAGAACCATGAGCAGTTCTTC
TRBJ2-3 | . | TRBV7-2 | . | CASSTNPRAARTDTQYF | TGTGCCAGCAGCACTAACCCCCGGGCTGCCCGCACAGATACGCAGTATTTT
TRBJ2-1 | few | TRBV12-3/TRBV12-4 | . | CASSFREQYNEQFF | TGTGCCAGCAGTTTTCGCGAACAGTACAATGAGCAGTTCTTC
TRBJ2-5 | . | TRBV11-2 | TRBD2 | CASSYQAGAGETQYF | TGTGCCAGCAGCTATCAAGCGGGGGCCGGGGAGACCCAGTACTTC
TRBJ2-1 | . | TRBV20-1 | . | CSASPGISYNEQFF | TGCAGTGCTAGCCCGGGCATATCCTACAATGAGCAGTTCTTC
TRBJ2-5 | . | TRBV10-3 | TRBD1 | CAISDSGTGESQYF | TGTGCCATCAGTGATTCCGGGACAGGGGAGTCCCAGTACTTC
TRBJ1-5 | . | TRBV21-1 | . | CASSKREGYGNQYQHF | TGTGCCAGCAGCAAGAGGGAGGGTTATGGCAATCAGTACCAGCATTTT
TRBJ2-4 | . | TRBV7-2 | . | CASSLQGDKNIQYF | TGTGCCAGCAGCTTACAGGGAGACAAAAACATTCAGTACTTC
TRBJ2-5 | . | TRBV2 | TRBD1 | CASSVGTGDGQYF | TGTGCCAGCAGTGTTGGGACAGGGGACGGGCAGTACTTC
TRBJ2-3 | . | TRBV7-8 | . | CASSRSRIQGSTDTQYF | TGTGCCAGCAGCCGATCAAGAATACAGGGAAGCACAGATACGCAGTATTTT
TRBJ2-7 | few | TRBV29-1 | . | CSVSGRLTYEQYF | TGCAGCGTTTCGGGCAGGTTAACCTACGAGCAGTACTTC
TRBJ1-1 | few | TRBV7-9 | TRBD1 | CASSLQGDGTEAFF | TGTGCCAGCAGCTTACAGGGGGACGGCACTGAAGCTTTCTTT
TRBJ2-7 | few | TRBV7-9 | . | CASSLSSRYEQYF | TGTGCCAGCAGCTTGAGTAGCAGGTACGAGCAGTACTTC
TRBJ2-1 | . | TRBV20-1 | TRBD2 | CSALGLAGVRDEQFF | TGCAGTGCCCTCGGACTAGCGGGGGTTCGCGATGAGCAGTTCTTC
TRBJ2-1 | few | TRBV12-3/TRBV12-4 | . | CASTSSRNEQFF | TGTGCCAGCACCTCGTCCCGCAATGAGCAGTTCTTC
TRBJ2-5 | . | TRBV6-1 | . | CASSHTWGGARETQYF | TGTGCCAGTTCCCACACGTGGGGGGGGGCGAGAGAGACCCAGTACTTC
TRBJ2-4 | . | TRBV6-1 | . | CASTREGRGNIQYF | TGTGCCAGCACGCGCGAGGGTCGGGGAAACATTCAGTACTTC
TRBJ1-2 | . | TRBV10-3 | . | CAISVFVESGYTF | TGTGCCATCAGTGTTTTCGTGGAATCTGGCTACACCTTC
TRBJ1-2 | . | TRBV7-2 | TRBD1 | CASSLTGEGYGYTF | TGTGCCAGCAGCTTGACAGGGGAGGGCTATGGCTACACCTTC
TRBJ1-2 | . | TRBV6-9 | . | CASSSPGNGYTF | TGTGCCAGCAGTTCCCCGGGGAATGGCTACACCTTC
TRBJ2-3 | few | TRBV7-9 | . | CASSLPLADTQYF | TGTGCCAGCAGCCTTCCACTTGCAGATACGCAGTATTTT
TRBJ2-7 | . | TRBV20-1 | . | CSARGSETSGEQYF | TGCAGTGCTAGAGGGTCTGAGACTAGTGGAGAGCAGTACTTC
TRBJ1-5 | . | TRBV12-3/TRBV12-4 | . | CASSLERQPQHF | TGTGCCAGCAGTTTGGAAAGGCAGCCCCAGCATTTT
TRBJ1-3 | . | TRBV3-1 | TRBD1 | CAGSQIGQGAGNTIYF | TGTGCCGGCAGCCAAATAGGACAGGGGGCTGGAAACACCATATATTTT
TRBJ2-4 | few | TRBV20-1 | . | CSVTGIAKNIQYF | TGCAGTGTTACAGGGATAGCCAAAAACATTCAGTACTTC
TRBJ2-3 | few | TRBV29-1 | TRBD2 | CSALLAGTDTQYF | TGCAGCGCTCTACTAGCGGGCACAGATACGCAGTATTTT
TRBJ2-1 | . | TRBV20-1 | . | CSARDQFTGRDYNEQFF | TGCAGTGCTAGAGATCAATTCACAGGGAGGGACTACAATGAGCAGTTCTTC
TRBJ2-7 | . | TRBV12-3/TRBV12-4 | TRBD2 | CASSLDGRGTYEQYF | TGTGCCAGCAGTTTAGACGGGAGGGGTACCTACGAGCAGTACTTC
TRBJ1-2 | . | TRBV12-3/TRBV12-4 | . | CASSFRVGYTF | TGTGCCAGCAGTTTTAGGGTCGGCTACACCTTC
TRBJ1-2 | . | TRBV10-3 | . | CAISEQDQAPYGYTF | TGTGCCATCAGTGAACAGGACCAGGCGCCCTATGGCTACACCTTC
TRBJ2-7 | . | TRBV10-3 | TRBD2 | CAISPEREKGEQYF | TGTGCCATCAGCCCGGAGCGGGAAAAGGGGGAGCAGTACTTC
TRBJ1-2 | . | TRBV29-1 | . | CSVEEARGRGGYTF | TGCAGCGTTGAAGAAGCGAGGGGCCGGGGAGGCTACACCTTC
TRBJ2-1 | . | TRBV5-5 | TRBD1 | CASSLGVTGHYNEQFF | TGTGCCAGCAGCTTGGGAGTGACAGGGCATTACAATGAGCAGTTCTTC
TRBJ2-7 | . | TRBV5-1 | TRBD1 | CASSYLLGQISYEQYF | TGCGCCAGCAGCTACCTACTGGGACAGATCTCCTACGAGCAGTACTTC
TRBJ1-2 | . | TRBV6-6 | . | CASREAQGRGYTF | TGTGCCAGCAGAGAGGCGCAGGGGCGAGGCTACACCTTC
TRBJ1-2 | once | TRBV29-1 | . | CSVGMESIYGYTF | TGCAGCGTTGGGATGGAGAGCATATATGGCTACACCTTC
TRBJ2-1 | once | TRBV10-3 | TRBD1 | CAISELGTGGNEQFF | TGTGCCATCAGTGAACTAGGGACAGGGGGCAATGAGCAGTTCTTC
TRBJ2-1 | few | TRBV6-2/TRBV6-3 | TRBD2 | CASSYSSSGDAQFF | TGTGCCAGCAGTTACTCTTCTAGCGGGGATGCGCAGTTCTTC
TRBJ2-5 | few | TRBV2 | TRBD1 | CASGDRGQETQYF | TGTGCCAGCGGTGACAGGGGGCAAGAGACCCAGTACTTC
TRBJ2-1 | . | TRBV20-1 | TRBD1 | CSARGRQGAANEQFF | TGCAGTGCTAGAGGGAGACAGGGGGCGGCGAATGAGCAGTTCTTC
TRBJ1-6 | . | TRBV10-3 | TRBD1 | CAISEGQGGKNSPLHF | TGTGCCATCAGTGAGGGACAGGGGGGAAAAAATTCACCCCTCCACTTT